Detailed here is one T cell receptor (beta chain). Antigen: not known. Arm-PCR of CDR3 regions and iRepertoire HTBI primers were used to build TCR beta libraries. TCRdb independently ran MiXCR on the multiplex PCR reads; one entry per CDR3 protein. The table has fewer than 450,000 distinct CDR3 sequences, less than 25% seen once. Time point specified: persistent/refractory GD, antithyroid drugs over 5 years with positive TRAb. The TCR library was made from RNA that had been extracted from PBMCs in TRIzol. This entry belongs to a study of regulatory T cells in long-lasting Graves disease. About the study: In persistent Graves' disease, antithyroid drugs had been taken for over 5 years and TSH receptor antibodies stayed positive.

V was shortened by 0 bases and J by 1 base, with 12 bases between the two germline ends. Germline V gives CDR1 DFQATT, CDR2 SNEGSKA (reference sequence). This CDR3 is built from 15 residues. The study's findings and limits: Persistent disease samples used TRBV28, TRBJ1-2 and TRBJ2-5 preferentially.

The sequence was collected from a female donor with Graves disease. The material was peripheral blood mononuclear cells (PBMCs), obtained when the disease was refractory, from a patient treated with antithyroid drugs. J is TRBJ1-1 and V is TRBV20-1, with no clear D. The CDR3 sequence: CSARDTRKGNTEAFF. The CDR3 DNA is TGCAGTGCTAGAGATACAAGGAAGGGGAACACTGAAGCTTTCTTT.